These T cell receptor beta chains were read from a single sample in a study of T cell responses to AZD1222 COVID-19 vaccine. Using immunoSEQ multiplex PCR, the repertoire was profiled, and TCRdb retains in-frame clones only, with some absent. The sample records fewer than 95,000 clones, more than 85% being singletons. This material consisted of peripheral blood, taken 28 days after the second AZD1222 dose. The receptors shown here come from an adult who received the AZD1222 COVID-19 vaccine. CDR3s include the opening cysteine and the closing phenylalanine or tryptophan. D genes are given only for firm matches. Size is omitted from some rows. Given values are once, few, many or a class for expanded clones.

j_call | clone_size | v_call | d_call | cdr3_aa | cdr3_nt
TRBJ2-7 | once | TRBV25-1 | TRBD2 | CATTSGGHYEQYF | TGTGCCACCACTAGCGGGGGGCACTACGAGCAGTACTTC
TRBJ1-1 | - | TRBV6-5 | - | CASRLGDYGEAFF | TGTGCCAGCAGATTGGGTGATTACGGTGAAGCTTTCTTT
TRBJ2-7 | - | TRBV19 | TRBD2 | CASSGLLAGVDEQYF | TGTGCCAGTAGTGGTCTACTAGCGGGAGTTGACGAGCAGTACTTC
TRBJ2-7 | - | TRBV28 | - | CASGQNSYEQYF | TGTGCCAGCGGACAGAATTCCTACGAGCAGTACTTC
TRBJ2-3 | few | TRBV5-1 | TRBD2 | CASSFGLLSGTSGIVWTDTQYF | TGCGCCAGCAGCTTCGGTCTCCTTTCCGGGACTAGCGGAATTGTATGGACAGATACGCAGTATTTT
TRBJ2-3 | - | TRBV15 | TRBD2 | CATSTKRGTSPDLSTDTQYF | TGTGCCACCAGCACAAAAAGAGGGACTAGCCCAGATCTTAGCACAGATACGCAGTATTTT
TRBJ2-5 | - | TRBV11-2 | - | CASSLVRDQETQYF | TGTGCCAGCAGCTTAGTTCGGGACCAAGAGACCCAGTACTTC
TRBJ2-7 | - | TRBV4-2 | TRBD1 | CASSQAQGAGYEQYF | TGTGCCAGCAGCCAAGCACAGGGGGCCGGCTACGAGCAGTACTTC
TRBJ1-5 | - | TRBV28 | - | CASEGGVRDQPQHF | TGTGCCAGCGAGGGGGGAGTGAGGGATCAGCCCCAGCATTTT
TRBJ1-5 | - | TRBV30 | TRBD1 | CAWSLGTGNQPQHF | TGTGCCTGGAGCCTAGGGACAGGCAATCAGCCCCAGCATTTT
TRBJ2-7 | - | TRBV18 | - | CASSPLHSREREQYF | TGTGCCAGCTCACCACTTCATTCCCGGGAGCGCGAGCAGTACTTC
TRBJ1-5 | - | TRBV5-8 | - | CASSGRVGNQPQHF | TGTGCCAGCAGCGGAAGGGTTGGCAATCAGCCCCAGCATTTT
TRBJ2-3 | - | TRBV19 | - | CASSIASTDTQYF | TGTGCCAGTAGTATAGCCAGCACAGATACGCAGTATTTT
TRBJ2-2 | - | TRBV7-8 | - | CASSFGPGVVGELFF | TGTGCCAGCAGCTTTGGTCCGGGAGTTGTGGGGGAGCTGTTTTTT
TRBJ2-4 | - | TRBV5-1 | TRBD1 | CASSFQGANIQYF | TGCGCCAGCAGCTTCCAGGGGGCGAACATTCAGTACTTC
TRBJ1-1 | - | TRBV20-1 | - | CSARRDTEAFF | TGCAGTGCTAGAAGGGACACTGAAGCTTTCTTT
TRBJ1-2 | - | TRBV6-5 | TRBD1 | CASRRTGEGYTF | TGTGCCAGCAGAAGGACAGGGGAAGGCTACACCTTC
TRBJ1-6 | - | TRBV7-3 | - | CASSSGTDNSPLHF | TGTGCCAGCAGTTCCGGGACTGATAATTCACCCCTCCACTTT
TRBJ1-2 | - | TRBV7-8 | TRBD1 | CASSSGGVYGYTF | TGTGCCAGCAGCTCAGGGGGGGTCTATGGCTACACCTTC
TRBJ2-7 | - | TRBV28 | TRBD2 | CASSLRLAGSEQYF | TGTGCCAGCAGTTTGCGACTAGCGGGGTCCGAGCAGTACTTC
TRBJ2-3 | - | TRBV7-9 | - | CASSLQLTSSTDTQYF | TGTGCCAGCAGCTTACAATTAACTTCTAGCACAGATACGCAGTATTTT
TRBJ2-1 | - | TRBV5-1 | - | CASSPWGGSSYNEQFF | TGCGCCAGCAGCCCCTGGGGAGGCAGCTCCTACAATGAGCAGTTCTTC
TRBJ1-2 | once | TRBV7-9 | - | CASSPEPGMNGYTF | TGTGCCAGCAGCCCAGAGCCAGGGATGAACGGCTACACCTTC
TRBJ1-6 | - | TRBV7-2 | - | CASGGTHDSPLHF | TGTGCCAGCGGAGGGACCCATGATTCACCCCTCCACTTT
TRBJ1-2 | - | TRBV29-1 | - | CSVGTDRTHGYTF | TGCAGCGTTGGCACTGACAGGACCCATGGCTACACCTTC
TRBJ2-6 | - | TRBV7-3 | - | CASSSTSGANVLTF | TGTGCCAGCAGCTCGACCTCTGGGGCCAACGTCCTGACTTTC
TRBJ2-7 | - | TRBV29-1 | - | CSVARAHEQYF | TGCAGCGTTGCCAGGGCCCACGAGCAGTACTTC
TRBJ2-5 | - | TRBV28 | TRBD1 | CASSFHPGTGDQETQYF | TGTGCCAGCAGTTTTCATCCGGGGACAGGGGACCAAGAGACCCAGTACTTC
TRBJ2-2 | - | TRBV16 | - | CASSQSGANTGELFF | TGTGCCAGCAGCCAATCGGGGGCGAACACCGGGGAGCTGTTTTTT
TRBJ1-5 | - | TRBV19 | - | CASSILGSYQPQHF | TGTGCCAGTAGTATTTTGGGGTCCTATCAGCCCCAGCATTTT
TRBJ2-1 | - | TRBV19 | TRBD2 | CASSIVTSGRNEQFF | TGTGCCAGTAGTATAGTAACTAGCGGGAGGAATGAGCAGTTCTTC
TRBJ2-3 | - | TRBV19 | - | CASRPGGTDTQYF | TGTGCCAGTAGACCAGGGGGCACAGATACGCAGTATTTT
TRBJ1-4 | - | TRBV3-1/TRBV3-2 | TRBD1 | CASGGGQGKKLFF | TGTGCCAGCGGGGGGGGACAGGGGAAAAAACTGTTTTTT
TRBJ1-5 | - | TRBV6-5 | - | CASNPSGGRNQPQHF | TGTGCCAGCAACCCGAGTGGAGGGCGCAATCAGCCCCAGCATTTT
TRBJ1-2 | - | TRBV18 | - | CASSPQDSSNYGYTF | TGTGCCAGCTCACCACAGGACAGTTCAAACTATGGCTACACCTTC
TRBJ2-3 | few | TRBV7-2 | - | CASSLDGTSTQYF | TGTGCCAGCAGCTTAGATGGTACAAGTACGCAGTATTTT
TRBJ1-1 | - | TRBV18 | - | CASSPAPAVAFF | TGTGCCAGCTCACCAGCCCCCGCAGTGGCTTTCTTT
TRBJ2-5 | - | TRBV10-3 | TRBD1 | CAITGDSQETQYF | TGTGCCATCACCGGGGACAGTCAAGAGACCCAGTACTTC
TRBJ1-2 | once | TRBV29-1 | - | CSVEEGDLGYGYTF | TGCAGCGTTGAAGAGGGGGACTTGGGCTATGGCTACACCTTC
TRBJ1-4 | - | TRBV28 | TRBD1 | CASSTGTVNEKLFF | TGTGCCAGCAGCACCGGGACAGTTAATGAAAAACTGTTTTTT
TRBJ1-1 | few | TRBV7-9 | - | CASSLRDIEAFF | TGTGCCAGCAGCCTGCGGGACATTGAAGCTTTCTTT
TRBJ1-6 | - | TRBV19 | - | CASMSTPRQYNSPLHF | TGTGCCAGTATGAGTACCCCGAGACAGTATAATTCACCCCTCCACTTT